A selection of T cell receptor beta chains follows, all from one sample in a study of Tregs in tolerant kidney transplant recipients. Profiled with immunoSEQ multiplex PCR; TCRdb holds only in-frame clones, not every one. Of 84,000 or so clones in the sample, 80% to 95% are singletons; the top ten hold 1.6%. Sequences were derived from CD4+ T cells from blood (PBMCs), sampled 12 months after the transplant. The receptors originated from a human patient who received a combined kidney and bone marrow transplant. Some T cells may arise from the graft donor. Each CDR3 is given with its conserved first and last residue. D genes are given only for firm matches. Clone size is shown for a subset of rows, as once, few, many or a class of expanded clone.

V: TRBV28; D: -; size: -; J: TRBJ1-2; CDR3: CASSLHSAASYGYTF; DNA: TGTGCCAGCAGTTTACATTCCGCGGCGTCTTACGGCTACACCTTC
V: TRBV6-5; D: -; size: -; J: TRBJ1-5; CDR3: CASSYYINQPQHF; DNA: TGTGCCAGCAGTTACTACATCAATCAGCCCCAGCATTTT
V: TRBV6-1; D: TRBD1; size: -; J: TRBJ1-5; CDR3: CASSDLDRLDQPQHF; DNA: TGTGCCAGCAGTGACCTGGACAGGCTGGATCAGCCCCAGCATTTT
V: TRBV19; D: -; size: -; J: TRBJ2-1; CDR3: CASRIMFVGGSYNEQFF; DNA: TGTGCCAGTAGGATCATGTTTGTAGGGGGCTCCTACAATGAGCAGTTCTTC
V: TRBV6-6; D: -; size: -; J: TRBJ1-6; CDR3: CASSRQVDSPLHF; DNA: TGTGCCAGCAGCCGACAAGTGGATTCACCCCTCCACTTT
V: TRBV5-6; D: TRBD1; size: -; J: TRBJ2-4; CDR3: CASSSGQMLAKNIQYF; DNA: TGTGCCAGCAGCTCGGGACAGATGCTAGCCAAAAACATTCAGTACTTC
V: TRBV7-8; D: TRBD1; size: -; J: TRBJ1-3; CDR3: CASSRGTGDSGNTIYF; DNA: TGTGCCAGCAGCCGCGGGACAGGGGACTCTGGAAACACCATATATTTT
V: TRBV25-1; D: TRBD1; size: -; J: TRBJ1-5; CDR3: CASSLGTGTGGNQPQHF; DNA: TGTGCCAGCAGCCTCGGCACAGGGACAGGGGGAAATCAGCCCCAGCATTTT
V: TRBV7-3; D: -; size: few; J: TRBJ2-2; CDR3: CASSLGLNTGELFF; DNA: TGTGCCAGCAGCTTAGGGCTAAACACCGGGGAGCTGTTTTTT
V: TRBV25-1; D: TRBD1; size: once; J: TRBJ1-4; CDR3: CASSGQGIRNEKLFF; DNA: TGTGCCAGCAGTGGACAGGGAATTAGGAATGAAAAACTGTTTTTT
V: TRBV5-1; D: TRBD1; size: once; J: TRBJ1-2; CDR3: CASSPGQGHGYTF; DNA: TGCGCCAGCAGCCCGGGACAGGGACATGGCTACACCTTC
V: TRBV7-2; D: -; size: -; J: TRBJ1-1; CDR3: CASSPSLRGKNTEAFF; DNA: TGTGCCAGCAGCCCGAGCCTTAGGGGGAAAAACACTGAAGCTTTCTTT
V: TRBV15; D: -; size: -; J: TRBJ2-7; CDR3: CATSRDYREVYEQYF; DNA: TGTGCCACCAGCAGAGATTATCGGGAAGTGTACGAGCAGTACTTC
V: TRBV6-5; D: -; size: -; J: TRBJ1-1; CDR3: CASAGGGVWTEAFF; DNA: TGTGCCAGCGCGGGGGGGGGAGTGTGGACTGAAGCTTTCTTT
V: TRBV5-4; D: TRBD1; size: -; J: TRBJ2-5; CDR3: CASSQQGAQETQYF; DNA: TGTGCCAGCAGCCAACAGGGGGCCCAAGAGACCCAGTACTTC
V: TRBV7-9; D: TRBD2; size: few; J: TRBJ2-1; CDR3: CASRPGTSFYNEQFF; DNA: TGTGCCAGCAGACCGGGGACTAGCTTCTACAATGAGCAGTTCTTC
V: TRBV29-1; D: TRBD1; size: -; J: TRBJ1-4; CDR3: CSAEGGQDATNEKLFF; DNA: TGCAGCGCCGAAGGGGGACAGGATGCAACTAATGAAAAACTGTTTTTT
V: TRBV11-3; D: TRBD2; size: -; J: TRBJ2-4; CDR3: CASSLGGSGKTKNIQYF; DNA: TGTGCCAGCAGCTTAGGAGGTAGCGGGAAAACCAAAAACATTCAGTACTTC
V: TRBV5-4; D: -; size: -; J: TRBJ1-4; CDR3: CASSLDRVNEKLFF; DNA: TGTGCCAGCAGCTTGGACAGGGTGAATGAAAAACTGTTTTTT
V: TRBV5-6; D: TRBD1; size: -; J: TRBJ2-7; CDR3: CASSSNGQASYEQYF; DNA: TGTGCCAGCAGCTCCAACGGACAGGCCTCCTACGAGCAGTACTTC
V: TRBV6-1; D: -; size: -; J: TRBJ1-5; CDR3: CASSHDRPNQPQHF; DNA: TGTGCCAGCAGCCACGACAGACCGAATCAGCCCCAGCATTTT
V: TRBV19; D: -; size: -; J: TRBJ2-2; CDR3: CASSIATRTGELFF; DNA: TGTGCCAGTAGTATAGCGACTCGCACCGGGGAGCTGTTTTTT
V: TRBV11-2; D: TRBD1; size: -; J: TRBJ2-7; CDR3: CASSSLPGQGYEQYF; DNA: TGTGCCAGCAGCTCGCTCCCGGGACAGGGCTACGAGCAGTACTTC
V: TRBV19; D: TRBD2; size: few; J: TRBJ2-2; CDR3: CATRRGATHRELFF; DNA: TGTGCCACTAGGCGGGGGGCAACCCACCGGGAGCTGTTTTTT